This T cell receptor beta chain is drawn from a study of CD8+ T cells in alopecia areata. The CDR3 extends over 14 amino acids. V was shortened by 3 bases and J by 0 bases, with 8 bases between the two germline ends. In germline, CDR1 is SGHRS, CDR2 YFSETQ. Extraction of RNA preceded its reverse transcription into cDNA, which served as the sequencing template. The data were produced by immunoSEQ multiplex PCR, yet TCRdb's version contains in-frame clones alone and is incomplete. There are 80,000 to 100,000 clones in the sample; about 45% occur only once, and 0.7% to 0.95% lies in the top ten. The chain employs TRBV5-1 and TRBJ2-3; D possibly uses TRBD1 or TRBD2 (5 bases each). The sample comprised CD4+ T cells sorted from blood. This TCR was recovered from a human donor with alopecia areata. The CDR3, as DNA: TGCGCCAGCAGCTGGGACCGGAGCACAGATACGCAGTATTTT. Its protein is CASSWDRSTDTQYF.